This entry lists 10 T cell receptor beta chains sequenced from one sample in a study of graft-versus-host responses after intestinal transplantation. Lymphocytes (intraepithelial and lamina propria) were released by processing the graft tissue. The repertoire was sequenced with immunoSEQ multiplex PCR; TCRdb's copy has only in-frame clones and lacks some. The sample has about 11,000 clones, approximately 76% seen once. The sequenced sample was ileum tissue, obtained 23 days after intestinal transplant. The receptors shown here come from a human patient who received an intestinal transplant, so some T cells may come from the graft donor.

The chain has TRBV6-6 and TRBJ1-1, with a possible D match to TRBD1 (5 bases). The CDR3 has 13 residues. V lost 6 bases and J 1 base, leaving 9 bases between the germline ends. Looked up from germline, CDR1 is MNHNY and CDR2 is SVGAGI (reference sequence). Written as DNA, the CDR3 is TGTGCCAGCAGCAGGGTGGAGAACACTGAAGCTTTCTTT. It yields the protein CASSRVENTEAFF.

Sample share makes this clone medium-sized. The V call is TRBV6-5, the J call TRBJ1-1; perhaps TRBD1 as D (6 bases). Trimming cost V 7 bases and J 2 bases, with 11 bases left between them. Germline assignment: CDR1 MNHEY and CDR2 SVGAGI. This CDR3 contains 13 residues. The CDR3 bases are TGTGCCAGCACGGGACACCCTAACACTGAAGCTTTCTTT. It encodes CASTGHPNTEAFF.

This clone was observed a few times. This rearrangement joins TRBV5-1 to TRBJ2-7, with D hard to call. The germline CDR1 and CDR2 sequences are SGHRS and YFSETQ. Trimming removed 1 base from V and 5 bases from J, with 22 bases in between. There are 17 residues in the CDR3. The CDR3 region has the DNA TGCGCCAGCAGCTTGAGGAGACTGAGATTCGCTTCGGACGAGCAGTACTTC. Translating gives CASSLRRLRFASDEQYF.

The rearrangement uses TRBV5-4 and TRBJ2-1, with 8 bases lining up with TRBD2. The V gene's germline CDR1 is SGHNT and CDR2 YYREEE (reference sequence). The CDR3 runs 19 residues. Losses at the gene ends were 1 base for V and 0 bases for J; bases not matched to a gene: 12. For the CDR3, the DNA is TGTGCCAGCAGCTTGCAGTTTAGCGGGATTATGGGCTCCTACAATGAGCAGTTCTTC. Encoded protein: CASSLQFSGIMGSYNEQFF.

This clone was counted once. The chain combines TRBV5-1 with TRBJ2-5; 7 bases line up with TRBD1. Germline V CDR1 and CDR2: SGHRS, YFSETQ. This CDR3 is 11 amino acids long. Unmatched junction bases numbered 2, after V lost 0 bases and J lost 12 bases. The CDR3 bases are TGCGCCAGCAGCTTGGGCGGACAGGAGTACTTC. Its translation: CASSLGGQEYF.

The CDR3, as DNA: TGTGCCAGCAGCTTAGGGTTAAGACAGAGGGCCTATGGCTACACCTTC. It specifies CASSLGLRQRAYGYTF. V and J are TRBV7-2 and TRBJ1-2; perhaps TRBD1 as D (5 bases). The CDR3 length is 16 residues. The V gene lost 1 base and the J gene lost 4 bases, with 16 bases spanning the gap. Germline V gene lookup returns CDR1 SGHTA and CDR2 FQGNSA.

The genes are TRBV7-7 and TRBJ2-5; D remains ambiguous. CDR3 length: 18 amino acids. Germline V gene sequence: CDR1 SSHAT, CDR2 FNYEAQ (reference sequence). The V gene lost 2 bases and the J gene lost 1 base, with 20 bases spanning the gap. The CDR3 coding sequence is TGTGCCAGCAGCTTACTGCCCACCCCGGGTTGGTTCCAAGAGACCCAGTACTTC. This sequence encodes CASSLLPTPGWFQETQYF.

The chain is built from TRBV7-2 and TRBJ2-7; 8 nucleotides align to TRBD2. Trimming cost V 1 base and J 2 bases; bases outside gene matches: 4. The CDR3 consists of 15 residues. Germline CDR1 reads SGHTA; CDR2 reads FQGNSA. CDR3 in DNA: TGTGCCAGCAGCTTAGTCGGGACTAGGCCCTACGAGCAGTACTTC. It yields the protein CASSLVGTRPYEQYF. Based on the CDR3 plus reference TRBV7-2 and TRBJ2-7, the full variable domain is GAGVSQSPSNKVTEKGKDVELRCDPISGHTALYWYRQSLGQGLEFLIYFQGNSAPDKSGLPSDRFSAERTGGSVSTLTIQRTQQEDSAVYLCASSLVGTRPYEQYFGPGTRLTVT.

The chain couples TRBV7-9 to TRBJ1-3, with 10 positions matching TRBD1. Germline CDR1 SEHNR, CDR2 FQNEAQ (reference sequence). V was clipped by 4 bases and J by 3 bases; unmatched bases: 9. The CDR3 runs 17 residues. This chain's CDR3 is CASSSQTGGWDGNTIYF. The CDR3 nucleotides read TGTGCCAGCAGCTCTCAGACAGGGGGCTGGGATGGAAACACCATATATTTT.

This chain's CDR3 is CASSPRETGRDEQFF. The CDR3 DNA follows: TGTGCCAGCAGCCCCCGCGAGACAGGGAGGGATGAGCAGTTCTTC. V usage is TRBV5-4 and J usage is TRBJ2-1, with D possibly being TRBD1 or TRBD2 (7 bases each). The CDR3 spans 15 residues. In germline, CDR1 is SGHNT, CDR2 YYREEE (reference sequence). Trimming removed 4 bases at V and 8 bases at J, with 19 bases between. The variable domain in full, completed from reference TRBV5-4 and TRBJ2-1, reads ETGVTQSPTHLIKTRGQQVTLRCSSQSGHNTVSWYQQALGQGPQFIFQYYREEENGRGNFPPRFSGLQFPNYSSELNVNALELDDSALYLCASSPRETGRDEQFFGPGTRLTVL.